This TCR beta chain is from a study of pediatric ulcerative colitis. Study details: Seven or eight patients showed pancolitis and two showed left-sided colitis. General observations from the study: Compared with controls, ulcerative colitis showed greater blood-rectum clone sharing.

Trimming cost V 5 bases and J 3 bases, with 26 bases left between them. The CDR3 loop spans 18 amino acids. Germline lookup yields CDR1 SGHVS and CDR2 FQNEAQ. Remarks on this clone: Its antigen is undetermined.

Ulcerative colitis patients received no immunosuppressive medication before the diagnostic colonoscopy. The assay was run at survey level. Sequenced by immunoSEQ multiplex PCR; TCRdb stores in-frame clones only, minus some. The sample has around 64,000 clones; 77% are singletons. Sequenced sample: blood. This clonotype originated in a boy between 10 and 17 years old with moderate ulcerative colitis. The chain links TRBV7-8 to TRBJ2-7, with D perhaps TRBD2 (6 bases). The CDR3 coding sequence is TGTGCCAGCAGCCCTAGTGTCGTAGCGGCCCTGTCTTTCTACGAGCAGTACTTC. It yields the protein CASSPSVVAALSFYEQYF.